These T cell receptor beta chains were read from a single sample in a study of blood T cell repertoires in COVID-19. The protocol was immunoSEQ multiplex PCR, while the TCRdb copy is restricted to in-frame clones and leaves out a portion. This table holds more than 85,000 clones, around 80% found once. The sequencing input was peripheral blood. Receptors were obtained from a woman older than 75 with active or convalescent COVID-19. Each CDR3 is given without its conserved first and last residue.

V gene: TRBV3-1/TRBV3-2; J gene: TRBJ2-1; CDR3 protein: ASSHLLADNSYNEQF
V gene: TRBV5-4; J gene: TRBJ2-5; CDR3 protein: ASSHPTGGDQETQY
V gene: TRBV6-4; J gene: TRBJ2-3; CDR3 protein: ASSARLVGADTQY
V gene: TRBV19; J gene: TRBJ2-7; CDR3 protein: ASSKEWGWEIYEQY
V gene: TRBV6-5; J gene: TRBJ2-1; CDR3 protein: ATLRDSSYNEQF
V gene: TRBV5-1; J gene: TRBJ1-1; CDR3 protein: ASSAGTANTEAF
V gene: TRBV7-9; J gene: TRBJ1-2; CDR3 protein: ASSGTARKNYGYT
V gene: TRBV15; J gene: TRBJ2-1; CDR3 protein: ATSRDPATGGSMF
V gene: TRBV6-6; J gene: TRBJ1-5; CDR3 protein: ASSQDLQGGRNQPQH
V gene: TRBV19; J gene: TRBJ2-5; CDR3 protein: ASRDVAGGRETQY
V gene: TRBV28; J gene: TRBJ1-3; CDR3 protein: ASSPADRVGGNTIY
V gene: TRBV7-9; J gene: TRBJ1-5; CDR3 protein: ASSSSRDRQH
V gene: TRBV4-2; J gene: TRBJ1-2; CDR3 protein: ASSRQGENYGYT
V gene: TRBV9; J gene: TRBJ2-5; CDR3 protein: ASSVGGAQETQY
V gene: TRBV5-1; J gene: TRBJ1-6; CDR3 protein: ASSLAAVRDRGYSPLH
V gene: TRBV7-6; J gene: TRBJ2-3; CDR3 protein: ASSPGLFTDTQY
V gene: TRBV4-1; J gene: TRBJ2-4; CDR3 protein: ASSQPTVGATKNIQY
V gene: TRBV27; J gene: TRBJ1-5; CDR3 protein: ASRSFGTSNQPQH
V gene: TRBV7-9; J gene: TRBJ2-1; CDR3 protein: ASSPGTSGYSYNEQF
V gene: TRBV28; J gene: TRBJ2-7; CDR3 protein: ASSAGTSSGYEQY
V gene: TRBV20-1; J gene: TRBJ1-6; CDR3 protein: SASTGGRSPLH
V gene: TRBV30; J gene: TRBJ2-3; CDR3 protein: AWGRGSTDTQY
V gene: TRBV19; J gene: TRBJ1-5; CDR3 protein: ASSKQGGVWQPQH
V gene: TRBV5-1; J gene: TRBJ1-1; CDR3 protein: ASSLAAGGTEAF